These 17 T cell receptor beta chains were all obtained from the same sample, sequenced in a study of tissue T cells after allogeneic stem cell transplantation. Sequencing used immunoSEQ multiplex PCR; TCRdb keeps in-frame clones, though not all of them. Of 45,000 to 50,000 clones listed, nearly 75% are singletons. What was sequenced was sorted cells pooled from one or two spleens. These receptors were obtained from a pool of C57BL/6 mice in good health.

Comments on this clone: The gene names given are mouse names. The missing CDR3 end, 1 residue past where the read stops, is filled in from the germline J gene. Other DNA sequences in this specimen translate into the identical CDR3. The chain is built from TRBV13-2 and TRBJ2-4; maybe TRBD1 (6 bases). In germline, CDR1 is NNHNN, CDR2 SYGAGS (reference sequence). V shed 5 bases and J shed 3 bases, with 10 bases lying between them. The CDR3 spans 13 residues. Incomplete CDR3 DNA: TGTGCCAGCGGACAGGGCGGGCAAAACACCTTGTAC. Protein: CASGQGGQNTLY. The CDR3 in full is CASGQGGQNTLYF.

Comments on this clone: Gene names and germline refer to mouse. This CDR3 is CASSRRDWGNYAEQFF. Partial CDR3 DNA: TGTGCCAGCAGCCGCCGGGACTGGGGGAACTATGCTGAGCAGTTC. This rearrangement joins TRBV5 to TRBJ2-1, with 11 bases lining up with TRBD2. The observed sequence ends 1 residue before the CDR3 terminus, with the missing tail filled in from the germline J gene. Trimming cost V 4 bases and J 1 base; bases outside gene matches: 3. The CDR3 runs 16 residues. Per the germline V gene, CDR1 is LGHNA and CDR2 is YNLKQL (reference sequence).

Details on this clone: The genes are named according to mouse. The sequence runs out 1 residue before the end of the CDR3; the remainder is reconstructed from the germline J gene. This chain connects TRBV1 to TRBJ2-1; 10 bases are shared with TRBD2. V trimming: 1 base; J trimming: 7 bases; junction bases outside the gene matches: 4. Germline CDR1 reads NSQYPW; CDR2 reads LRSPGD (reference sequence). The CDR3 contains 15 residues. CDR3 residues: CTCSAALGGRAEQFF. The CDR3 bases that were read are TGCACCTGCAGTGCAGCCCTGGGGGGGCGGGCTGAGCAGTTC.

Remarks on this clone: Gene names are the mouse ones. The CDR3 goes on 1 residue after the read ends, and that part is filled in from the germline J gene. V usage is TRBV5 and J usage is TRBJ2-1; tentatively, D is TRBD2 (6 bases). V dropped 3 bases and J dropped 1 base, with 7 bases sitting between them. The V gene's germline CDR1 is LGHNA and CDR2 YNLKQL (reference sequence). The CDR3 length is 14 residues. The CDR3 sequence is CASSQWGNYAEQFF. CDR3 DNA, as far as it was read: TGTGCCAGCAGCCAGTGGGGGAACTATGCTGAGCAGTTC.

On this clone: Mouse names are used for the genes. The read terminates 1 residue ahead of where the CDR3 ends, so the germline J gene completes it. This rearrangement joins TRBV2 to TRBJ2-4, with TRBD2 identical over 9 bases. This CDR3 has 14 residues. Germline V lookup: CDR1 LGHNA, CDR2 YSYQKL. With 2 bases clipped from V and 7 bases from J, the junction kept 4 bases outside the gene matches. CDR3 DNA (partial): TGTGCCAGCAGCCAACTGGGGGGGTTTGACACCTTGTAC. Translating gives CASSQLGGFDTLY. The whole CDR3 sequence reads CASSQLGGFDTLYF.

Details on this clone: These gene names are mouse names. Sequencing ends 1 residue short of the CDR3 end; the germline J gene provides the rest. The chain links TRBV13-1 to TRBJ1-3, with TRBD1 matching 7 bases. V shed 2 bases, J shed 4 bases, and the junction held 3 bases outside the gene matches. The CDR3 totals 14 residues. The V gene's germline CDR1 is NSHNY and CDR2 SYGAGN. The CDR3 sequence is CASSDYRGGNTLYF. Incomplete CDR3 DNA: TGTGCCAGCAGTGACTACAGGGGAGGAAATACGCTCTAT.

On this clone itself: Genes and germline come from the mouse. From the germline J gene comes the end of the CDR3, since the read stops 1 residue before it. This chain joins TRBV26 and TRBJ1-3; D is perhaps TRBD1 (5 bases). Germline-derived CDR1 and CDR2 are KGHPV and FQNQEV (reference sequence). The V gene lost 0 bases and the J gene lost 3 bases, with 6 bases spanning the gap. This CDR3 has 14 amino acids. The CDR3 loop reads CASSLSRVGNTLYF. The sequenced CDR3 bases are TGTGCCAGCAGTCTGTCCAGGGTTGGAAATACGCTCTAT.

This clone turned up a few times. The germline and genes are mouse ones. From the germline J gene comes the end of the CDR3, since the read stops 1 residue before it. The chain links TRBV24 to TRBJ1-3; perhaps TRBD1 as D (5 bases). Germline assignment: CDR1 KGHTA and CDR2 FRNEEI. The CDR3 runs 14 residues. Trimming took 4 bases from V and 0 from J, leaving 7 bases between them. The sequenced part of the CDR3 DNA is TGTGCCAGCAGTCGACAGAATTCTGGAAATACGCTCTAT. It is translated as CASSRQNSGNTLY. The whole CDR3 protein reads CASSRQNSGNTLYF.

Of note for this clone: The gene symbols are mouse symbols. Read data end 1 residue before the CDR3 end; the end is taken from the germline J gene. The chain has TRBV13-1 and TRBJ2-5, with TRBD2 identical over 8 bases. The CDR3 spans 14 residues. Trimming cost V 1 base and J 6 bases; bases outside gene matches: 4. Germline V gene data show CDR1 as NSHNY and CDR2 as SYGAGN. CDR3 DNA, as far as it was read: TGTGCCAGCAGTGATTCCGGGGGGGCGGACACCCAGTAC. Translation gives CASSDSGGADTQY. The full CDR3 protein is CASSDSGGADTQYF.

Note on this clone: Mouse germline and gene names are used. The read stops 1 residue short of the end of the CDR3; the missing end is completed from the germline J gene. The V call is TRBV5, the J call TRBJ1-1; D gene uncertain. Trimming removed 0 bases from V and 0 bases from J, with 8 bases in between. The germline CDR1 and CDR2 sequences are LGHNA and YNLKQL (reference sequence). The CDR3 has 15 residues. The CDR3 spells CASSQERQPNTEVFF. CDR3 bases read: TGTGCCAGCAGCCAAGAACGGCAGCCAAACACAGAAGTCTTC.

With regard to this clone: Mouse names are used for the genes. CDR3: CASSLGTGVDTQYF. Partial CDR3 DNA: TGTGCAAGCAGCTTAGGGACTGGGGTAGACACCCAGTAC. The rearrangement links TRBV16 to TRBJ2-5; 9 nucleotides match TRBD2. The read terminates 1 residue before the CDR3 end, so the remaining end is supplied by the germline J gene. The CDR3 covers 14 residues. With 1 base clipped from V and 5 bases from J, the junction kept 1 base outside the gene matches. Looked up from germline, CDR1 is SGHSA and CDR2 is FRNQAP.

On this clone: Germline and genes: mouse. Coverage ceases 1 residue before the CDR3 finishes, and the germline J gene fills in the end. The chain links TRBV2 to TRBJ2-7; 10 positions match TRBD2. This CDR3 contains 15 residues. Germline CDR1 is LGHNA and CDR2 is YSYQKL. Trimming took 0 bases from V and 2 from J; bases not matched to a gene: 1. CDR3 in amino acids: CASSQEGLGAYEQYF. The part of the CDR3 DNA that was read is TGTGCCAGCAGCCAAGAAGGACTGGGGGCCTATGAACAGTAC.

In the case of this clone: The genes and germline here are from mouse. The CDR3 end is not reached by the read, which stops 1 residue before it; the germline J gene fills it in. V and J are TRBV24 and TRBJ2-1; 8 positions match TRBD2. The germline CDR1 and CDR2 sequences are KGHTA and FRNEEI. This CDR3 has 14 residues. Trimming removed 4 bases from V and 6 bases from J; junction bases left unmatched: 5. CDR3 DNA (partial): TGTGCCAGCAGTCCCTGGGGGGCGTTTGCTGAGCAGTTC. It is translated as CASSPWGAFAEQF. The entire CDR3 protein is CASSPWGAFAEQFF.

As for this clone: Mouse gene names and germline throughout. The DNA ends 1 residue before the CDR3 does, and the rest of the CDR3 is filled in from the germline J gene. The chain links TRBV31 to TRBJ2-4; D is unresolved. Germline V gene sequence: CDR1 GKSSPN, CDR2 SITVG. Trimming removed 0 bases at V and 0 bases at J, with 7 bases between. CDR3 length: 14 residues. The covered CDR3 bases are TGTGCCTGGAGTCTTTTTGGAAGTCAAAACACCTTGTAC. Protein: CAWSLFGSQNTLY. The full CDR3 is CAWSLFGSQNTLYF. The full variable domain, completed using reference TRBV31 and TRBJ2-4, is AQTIHQWPVAEIKAVGSPLSLGCTIKGKSSPNLYWYWQATGGTLQQLFYSITVGQVESVVQLNLSASRPKDDQFILSTEKLLLSHSGFYLCAWSLFGSQNTLYFGAGTRLSVL.

Details on this clone: Mouse gene names and germline throughout. The sequenced fragment ends 1 residue before the CDR3 boundary, so the rest is inferred from the germline J gene. The rearrangement uses TRBV2 and TRBJ2-1; D is uncertain. Trimming left V 3 bases short and J 0 bases short, with 12 bases between. Germline CDR1 is LGHNA and CDR2 is YSYQKL. The CDR3 spans 16 residues. CDR3 region: CASSHPGTLNYAEQFF. CDR3 bases read: TGTGCCAGCAGCCATCCTGGAACCCTTAACTATGCTGAGCAGTTC.

This clone turned up a few times. Here the gene names and germline are mouse. Sequencing ends 1 residue short of the CDR3 end; the germline J gene provides the rest. The chain combines TRBV19 with TRBJ2-1; TRBD2 agrees at 10 bases. Germline V gene sequence: CDR1 FNHDT, CDR2 SITEND (reference sequence). V shed 2 bases, J shed 8 bases, and the junction held 4 bases outside the gene matches. The CDR3 is 14 residues long. The DNA read from the CDR3 is TGTGCCAGCAGTATGACTGGGGGGAGGACTGAGCAGTTC. Its protein is CASSMTGGRTEQF. The whole CDR3 protein reads CASSMTGGRTEQFF.

Comments on this clone: The listed genes are named as in mouse. CDR3 residues: CASSGGQSYEQYF. The part of the CDR3 DNA that was read is TGTGCCAGCAGTGGGGGACAATCCTATGAACAGTAC. The genes are TRBV13-1 and TRBJ2-7; D possibly corresponds to TRBD1 (6 bases). The sequence runs out 1 residue before the end of the CDR3; the remainder is reconstructed from the germline J gene. V lost 3 bases to trimming and J lost 1 base, with 8 bases between them. Germline loops: CDR1 NSHNY, CDR2 SYGAGN. The CDR3 has 13 residues.